The rows below give T cell receptor beta chains drawn from one sample of a study of T-cell memory formation after mild COVID-19. TCRdb redid the calling of the 5' RACE reads with MiXCR, one entry per CDR3 protein. The data show hundreds of thousands of distinct CDR3 sequences, with around 27% seen just once and roughly 12% held by the top ten. Specimen: PBMCs or a T cell subset sorted from them (not recorded which). These receptor sequences come from an adult woman who had mild COVID-19 (a few samples of this study predate the infection). Cell type and time point are not known. Both conserved end residues are trimmed from each CDR3. Fields, in order: clone size, V gene, CDR3 protein. Only part of the rows carry a size: once, few, many, or a class if the clone is expanded.

abundance: few
v_gene: TRBV7-9
CDR3aa: ASRAGGPMDEQF

abundance: .
v_gene: TRBV7-9
CDR3aa: ASSLIGFGYNEQF

abundance: few
v_gene: TRBV5-6
CDR3aa: ASSLGDGDYGYT

abundance: .
v_gene: TRBV7-7
CDR3aa: ASSPGGLGAYEQY

abundance: few
v_gene: TRBV7-9
CDR3aa: ASSSRDRGWETQY

abundance: many
v_gene: TRBV20-1
CDR3aa: SARTSGGNEQY

abundance: few
v_gene: TRBV5-5
CDR3aa: ASSQGPTKDAQY

abundance: .
v_gene: TRBV4-3
CDR3aa: ASSQGGSNYGYT

abundance: .
v_gene: TRBV15
CDR3aa: ATREVTDTQY

abundance: .
v_gene: TRBV5-1
CDR3aa: ASSSGGAILNEQF

abundance: .
v_gene: TRBV5-6
CDR3aa: ASSWGTGNTEAF

abundance: few
v_gene: TRBV7-9
CDR3aa: ASSHRDAVSYEQY